Listed below are T cell receptor beta chains from one sample, sequenced in a study of blood T cells in healthy people across ages. TCRdb re-derived calls from the 5' RACE reads in MiXCR, one entry per CDR3 protein. The table lists 1 million or so distinct CDR3 sequences, roughly 45% of them singletons. Specimen: blood. These TCRs come from a woman aged 55-69 years in good health. The CDR3 runs from the conserved cysteine through the conserved F or W. The D gene is left open where the match is weak. Not all rows give a size; the values are once, few, many and, for expanded clones, a class.

v_call	d_call	clone_size	j_call	cdr3_aa	cdr3_nt
TRBV30	.	.	TRBJ2-4	CTWSVTSLENIQYF	TGTACCTGGAGTGTAACTAGTCTCGAAAACATTCAGTACTTC
TRBV20-1	.	.	TRBJ2-5	CSASKLNQETQYF	TGCAGTGCTAGTAAACTTAACCAAGAGACCCAGTACTTC
TRBV10-3	.	few	TRBJ1-5	CATNRDSNQPQHF	TGTGCCACCAACAGGGATAGCAATCAGCCCCAGCATTTT
TRBV20-1	.	.	TRBJ2-3	CSARVGGGGAQYF	TGCAGTGCTAGGGTCGGCGGAGGGGGTGCGCAGTATTTT
TRBV11-2	.	.	TRBJ1-4	CASSFSGGINEKLFF	TGTGCCAGCAGCTTTTCGGGGGGAATTAATGAAAAACTGTTTTTT
TRBV2	.	once	TRBJ2-5	CASSDRRDPLGETQYF	TGTGCCAGCAGCGACCGCCGGGACCCACTGGGGGAGACCCAGTACTTC
TRBV20-1	.	.	TRBJ2-5	CSATGGRKTQYF	TGCAGTGCTACAGGGGGGCGGAAGACCCAGTACTTC
TRBV11-3	.	few	TRBJ1-2	CASSPSAQVDYGYTF	TGTGCCAGCAGCCCATCCGCACAGGTCGACTATGGCTACACCTTC
TRBV6-6	TRBD2	.	TRBJ2-5	CASSPTSGSGVEYF	TGTGCCAGCAGTCCCACTAGCGGCAGTGGCGTGGAGTACTTC
TRBV6-6	TRBD2	.	TRBJ2-1	CASSYSPGLADEQFF	TGTGCCAGCAGTTACTCGCCCGGACTAGCCGATGAGCAGTTCTTC
TRBV12-3/TRBV12-4	.	few	TRBJ2-5	CASTRYSGLETQYF	TGTGCCAGCACGAGGTACTCCGGTCTAGAGACCCAGTACTTC
TRBV27	TRBD1	once	TRBJ2-3	CASSLSGRTGHTDTPYF	TGTGCCAGCAGTTTATCGGGGAGGACAGGGCACACAGATACGCCGTATTTT
TRBV7-4	TRBD1	once	TRBJ1-4	CASSPIMGGGQGAEKLFF	TGTGCCAGCAGCCCCATTATGGGAGGGGGACAGGGCGCTGAAAAACTGTTTTTT
TRBV20-1	.	few	TRBJ2-5	CSASGGGETQYF	TGCAGTGCTTCCGGTGGGGGGGAGACCCAGTACTTC
TRBV12-3/TRBV12-4	.	.	TRBJ2-7	CASRPGPTSSYEQYF	TGTGCCAGCAGGCCCGGACCTACGAGCTCCTACGAGCAGTACTTC
TRBV5-1	.	once	TRBJ2-5	CASAQGFQETQYF	TGCGCCAGCGCGCAGGGATTTCAAGAGACCCAGTACTTC
TRBV5-1	TRBD1	once	TRBJ2-6	CASSGWDRGYSGANVLTF	TGCGCCAGCAGCGGATGGGACAGGGGTTACTCTGGGGCCAACGTCCTGACTTTC
TRBV7-9	.	few	TRBJ1-1	CASSLAGVGNTEAFF	TGTGCCAGCAGCTTAGCCGGAGTGGGGAACACTGAAGCTTTCTTT
TRBV7-9	.	few	TRBJ2-1	CASRLLDANEQFF	TGTGCCAGCAGACTACTGGACGCCAATGAGCAGTTCTTC
TRBV7-3	.	few	TRBJ2-3	CASSLGSSPTDTQYF	TGTGCCAGCAGCTTAGGCTCTAGCCCCACAGATACGCAGTATTTT
TRBV20-1	.	.	TRBJ2-5	CSASGGIQETQYF	TGCAGTGCTAGTGGTGGCATCCAAGAGACCCAGTACTTC
TRBV2	.	.	TRBJ2-1	CASASGEENPYNEQFF	TGTGCCAGCGCGTCGGGGGAGGAGAATCCTTACAATGAGCAGTTCTTC
TRBV29-1	TRBD2	few	TRBJ2-5	CSVESSGRGTQYF	TGCAGCGTTGAGTCTAGCGGGAGGGGGACCCAGTACTTC
TRBV6-5	.	.	TRBJ2-5	CASSYWGSETQYF	TGTGCCAGCAGTTACTGGGGGTCTGAGACCCAGTACTTC
TRBV15	TRBD1	few	TRBJ2-3	CATSTLGQGGTDTQYF	TGTGCCACCAGCACCCTTGGACAGGGCGGAACAGATACGCAGTATTTT
TRBV6-1	TRBD1	.	TRBJ2-5	CASTHRGMGETQYF	TGTGCCAGCACGCACAGGGGAATGGGGGAGACCCAGTACTTC
TRBV5-1	.	few	TRBJ2-7	CASSLATGGRTGRREQYF	TGCGCCAGCAGCTTGGCTACGGGGGGTCGGACAGGGAGAAGGGAGCAGTACTTC
TRBV12-3/TRBV12-4	TRBD1	few	TRBJ2-7	CASSLAPPTGDVYEQYF	TGTGCCAGCAGTTTAGCCCCCCCGACAGGGGATGTCTACGAGCAGTACTTC
TRBV7-6	TRBD2	once	TRBJ2-1	CASSLSSGRAVGNEQFF	TGTGCCAGCAGCTTGTCTAGCGGGAGGGCCGTGGGCAATGAGCAGTTCTTC
TRBV9	TRBD1	many	TRBJ2-7	CASSVGDRTYEQYF	TGTGCCAGCAGCGTAGGGGACAGGACCTACGAGCAGTACTTC
TRBV7-9	.	.	TRBJ2-1	CASSSVAGVSYNEQFF	TGTGCCAGCAGCTCAGTTGCCGGGGTATCCTACAATGAGCAGTTCTTC
TRBV20-1	.	.	TRBJ2-7	CSARGRSGLLNEQYF	TGCAGTGCTAGAGGTCGCAGTGGGCTACTCAATGAGCAGTACTTC